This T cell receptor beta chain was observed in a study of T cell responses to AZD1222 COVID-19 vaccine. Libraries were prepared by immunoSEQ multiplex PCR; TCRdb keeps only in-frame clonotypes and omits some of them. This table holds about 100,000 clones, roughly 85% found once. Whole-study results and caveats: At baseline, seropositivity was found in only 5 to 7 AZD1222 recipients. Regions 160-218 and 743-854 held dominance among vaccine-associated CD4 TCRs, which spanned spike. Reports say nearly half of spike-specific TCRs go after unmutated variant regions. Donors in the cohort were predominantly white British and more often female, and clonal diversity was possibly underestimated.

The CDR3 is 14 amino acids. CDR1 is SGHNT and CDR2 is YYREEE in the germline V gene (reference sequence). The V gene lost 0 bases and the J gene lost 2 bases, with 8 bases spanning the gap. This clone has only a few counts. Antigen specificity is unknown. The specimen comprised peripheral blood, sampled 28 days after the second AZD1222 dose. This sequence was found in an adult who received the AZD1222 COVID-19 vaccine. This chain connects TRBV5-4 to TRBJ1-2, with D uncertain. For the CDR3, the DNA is TGTGCCAGCAGCTTGGATCGTGGCAACTATGGCTACACCTTC. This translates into CASSLDRGNYGYTF.